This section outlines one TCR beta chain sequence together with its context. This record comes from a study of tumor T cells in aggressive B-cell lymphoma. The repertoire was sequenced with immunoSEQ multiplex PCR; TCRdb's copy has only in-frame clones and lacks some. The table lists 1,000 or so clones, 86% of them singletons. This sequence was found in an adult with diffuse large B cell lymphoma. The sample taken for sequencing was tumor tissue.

CDR3 amino acids: CASTTGRVGTEAFF. The CDR3 DNA reads as TGTGCCAGCACCACAGGGAGGGTGGGCACTGAAGCTTTCTTT. The chain recombines TRBV7-6 with TRBJ1-1; a weak D match, TRBD1 (6 bases). V was clipped by 7 bases and J by 4 bases, with 16 bases between them. This CDR3 contains 14 residues. Germline V gene lookup returns CDR1 SGHVS and CDR2 FNYEAQ.